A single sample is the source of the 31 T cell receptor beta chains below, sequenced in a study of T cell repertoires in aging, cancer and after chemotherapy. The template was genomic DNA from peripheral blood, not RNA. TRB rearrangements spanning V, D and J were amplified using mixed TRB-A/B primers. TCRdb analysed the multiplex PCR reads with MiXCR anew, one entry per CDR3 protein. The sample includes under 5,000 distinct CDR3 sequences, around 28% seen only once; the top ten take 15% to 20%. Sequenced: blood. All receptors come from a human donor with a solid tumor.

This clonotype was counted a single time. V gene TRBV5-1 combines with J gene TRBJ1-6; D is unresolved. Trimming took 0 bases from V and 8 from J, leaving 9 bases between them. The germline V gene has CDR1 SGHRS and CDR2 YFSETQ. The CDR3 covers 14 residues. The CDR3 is CASSLGVRYSPLHF. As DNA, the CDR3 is TGCGCCAGCAGCTTGGGAGTCAGATATTCACCCCTCCACTTT.

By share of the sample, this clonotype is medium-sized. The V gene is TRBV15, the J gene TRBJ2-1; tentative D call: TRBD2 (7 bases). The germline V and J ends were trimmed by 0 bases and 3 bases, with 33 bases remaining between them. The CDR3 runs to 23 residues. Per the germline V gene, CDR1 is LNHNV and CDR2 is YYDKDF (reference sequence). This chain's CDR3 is CATSRDSVNAGEVDRDYYNEQFF. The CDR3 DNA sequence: TGTGCCACCAGCAGAGACTCCGTAAATGCAGGGGAAGTGGATCGGGACTACTACAATGAGCAGTTCTTC.

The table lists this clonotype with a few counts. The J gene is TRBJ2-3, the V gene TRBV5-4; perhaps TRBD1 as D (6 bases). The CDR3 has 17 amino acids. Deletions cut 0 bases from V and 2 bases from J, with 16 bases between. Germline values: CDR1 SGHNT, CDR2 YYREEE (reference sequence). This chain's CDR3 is CASSLGGGRRITDTQYF. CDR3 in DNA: TGTGCCAGCAGCTTGGGAGGGGGACGGAGAATCACAGATACGCAGTATTTT.

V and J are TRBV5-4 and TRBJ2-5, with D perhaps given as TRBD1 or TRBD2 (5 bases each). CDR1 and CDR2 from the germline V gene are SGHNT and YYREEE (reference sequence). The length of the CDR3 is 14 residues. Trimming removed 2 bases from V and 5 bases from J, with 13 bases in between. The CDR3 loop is CASSFVGVGETQYF. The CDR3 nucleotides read TGTGCCAGCAGCTTCGTGGGGGTCGGCGAGACCCAGTACTTC.

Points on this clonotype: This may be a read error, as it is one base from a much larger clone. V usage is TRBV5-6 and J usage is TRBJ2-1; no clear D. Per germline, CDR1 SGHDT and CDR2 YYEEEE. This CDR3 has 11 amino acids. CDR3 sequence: CASCLFNEQFF. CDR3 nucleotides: TGTGCCAGCTGCTTGTTCAATGAGCAGTTCTTC.

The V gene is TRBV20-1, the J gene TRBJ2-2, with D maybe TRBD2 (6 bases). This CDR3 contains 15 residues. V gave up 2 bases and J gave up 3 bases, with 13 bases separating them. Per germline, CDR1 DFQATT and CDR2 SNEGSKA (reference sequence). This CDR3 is CSARRRDSDTGELFF. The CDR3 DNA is TGCAGTGCTAGAAGGAGGGATTCGGACACCGGGGAGCTGTTTTTT.

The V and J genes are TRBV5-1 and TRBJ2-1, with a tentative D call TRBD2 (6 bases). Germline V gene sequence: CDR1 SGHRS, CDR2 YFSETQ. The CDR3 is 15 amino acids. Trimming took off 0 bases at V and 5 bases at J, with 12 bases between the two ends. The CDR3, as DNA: TGCGCCAGCAGCTTGGTAGCGGCTACTGACAATGAGCAGTTCTTC. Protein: CASSLVAATDNEQFF.

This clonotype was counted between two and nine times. CDR3 region: CASSQDSSGNTIYF. The CDR3 DNA reads TGCGCCAGCAGCCAAGACAGCTCTGGAAACACCATATATTTT. The genes are TRBV4-3 and TRBJ1-3; D is unresolved. The V end was cut by 0 bases, the J end by 0 bases, with 3 bases between. Germline CDR1 is LGHNA and CDR2 is YSLEER. There are 14 residues in the CDR3.

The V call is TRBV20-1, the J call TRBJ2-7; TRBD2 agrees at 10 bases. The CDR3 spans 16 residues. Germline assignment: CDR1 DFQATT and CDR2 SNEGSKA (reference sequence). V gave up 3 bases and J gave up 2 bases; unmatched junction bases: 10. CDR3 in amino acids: CSASRPSGGLTYEQYF. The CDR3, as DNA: TGCAGTGCTAGCCGGCCTAGCGGGGGCCTAACCTACGAGCAGTACTTC.

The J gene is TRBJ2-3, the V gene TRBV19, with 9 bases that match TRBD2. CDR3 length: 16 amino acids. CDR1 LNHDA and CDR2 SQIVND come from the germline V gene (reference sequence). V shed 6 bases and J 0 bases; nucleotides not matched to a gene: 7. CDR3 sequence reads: CASRASGATSTDTQYF. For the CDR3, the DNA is TGTGCCAGTAGAGCTAGCGGGGCTACTAGCACAGATACGCAGTATTTT.

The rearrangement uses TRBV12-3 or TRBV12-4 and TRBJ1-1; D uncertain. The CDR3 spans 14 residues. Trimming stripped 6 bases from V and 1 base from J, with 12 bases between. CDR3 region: CASSLGSWNTEAFF. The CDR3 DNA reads TGTGCCAGCAGCCTCGGAAGTTGGAACACTGAAGCTTTCTTT.

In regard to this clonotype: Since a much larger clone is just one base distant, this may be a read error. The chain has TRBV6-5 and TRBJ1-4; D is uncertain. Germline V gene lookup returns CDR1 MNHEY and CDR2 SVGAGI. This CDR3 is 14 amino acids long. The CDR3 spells CATGRLTTNKKLFF. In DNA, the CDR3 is TGTGCGACGGGCAGACTTACAACTAATAAAAAACTGTTTTTT.

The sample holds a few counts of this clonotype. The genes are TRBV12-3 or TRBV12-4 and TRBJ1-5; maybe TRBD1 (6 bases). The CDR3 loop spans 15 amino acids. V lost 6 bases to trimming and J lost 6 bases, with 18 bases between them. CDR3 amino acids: CASRLGGPSAQPQHF. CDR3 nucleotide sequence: TGTGCCAGCAGGCTCGGGGGGCCCAGTGCTCAGCCCCAGCATTTT.

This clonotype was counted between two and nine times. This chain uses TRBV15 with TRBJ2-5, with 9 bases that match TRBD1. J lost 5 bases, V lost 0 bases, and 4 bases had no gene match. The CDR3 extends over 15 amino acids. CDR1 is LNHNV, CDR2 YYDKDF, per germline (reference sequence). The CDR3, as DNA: TGTGCCACCAGCAGAGATGGGGACAGGGAGGAGACCCAGTACTTC. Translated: CATSRDGDREETQYF.

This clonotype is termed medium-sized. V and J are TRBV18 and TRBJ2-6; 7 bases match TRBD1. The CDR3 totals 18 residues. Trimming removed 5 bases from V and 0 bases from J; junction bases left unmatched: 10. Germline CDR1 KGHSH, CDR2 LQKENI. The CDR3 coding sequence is TGTGCCAGCTCAACACGTGGACAGGCCGGCTCTGGGGCCAACGTCCTGACTTTC. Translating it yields CASSTRGQAGSGANVLTF.

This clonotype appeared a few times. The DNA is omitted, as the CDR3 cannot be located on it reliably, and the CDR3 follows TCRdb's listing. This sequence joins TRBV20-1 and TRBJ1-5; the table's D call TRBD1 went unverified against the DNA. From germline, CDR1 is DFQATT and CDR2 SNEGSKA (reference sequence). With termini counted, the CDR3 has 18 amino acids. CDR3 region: CSARDSGQLFFGNQPQHF.

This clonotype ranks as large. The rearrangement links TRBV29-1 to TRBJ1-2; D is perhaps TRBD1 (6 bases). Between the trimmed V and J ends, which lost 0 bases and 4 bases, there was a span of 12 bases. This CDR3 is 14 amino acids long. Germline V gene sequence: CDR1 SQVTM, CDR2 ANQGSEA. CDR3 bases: TGCAGCGTTGAAGATCTGGGGGCGGGCTATGGCTACACCTTC. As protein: CSVEDLGAGYGYTF.

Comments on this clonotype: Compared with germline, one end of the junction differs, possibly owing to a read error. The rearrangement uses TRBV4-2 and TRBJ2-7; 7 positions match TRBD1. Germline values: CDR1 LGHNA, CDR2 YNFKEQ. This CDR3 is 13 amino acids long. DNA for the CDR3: TGCGCCAGCAGCCTCAAACAGGGGAACGAGCAGTACTTC. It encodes CASSLKQGNEQYF.

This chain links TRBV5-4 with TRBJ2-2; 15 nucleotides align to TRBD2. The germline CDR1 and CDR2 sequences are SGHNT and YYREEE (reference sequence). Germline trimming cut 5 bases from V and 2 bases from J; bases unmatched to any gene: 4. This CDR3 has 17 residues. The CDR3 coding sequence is TGTGCCAGCAGGGAGGGACTAGCGGGGGGAAACACCGGGGAGCTGTTTTTT. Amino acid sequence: CASREGLAGGNTGELFF.

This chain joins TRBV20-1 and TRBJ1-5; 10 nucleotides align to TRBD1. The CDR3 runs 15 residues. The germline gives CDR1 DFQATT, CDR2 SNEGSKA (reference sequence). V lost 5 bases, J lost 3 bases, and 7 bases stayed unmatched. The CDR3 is CSADPGTGDNQPQHF. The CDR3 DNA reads TGCAGTGCTGACCCCGGGACAGGGGACAATCAGCCCCAGCATTTT.

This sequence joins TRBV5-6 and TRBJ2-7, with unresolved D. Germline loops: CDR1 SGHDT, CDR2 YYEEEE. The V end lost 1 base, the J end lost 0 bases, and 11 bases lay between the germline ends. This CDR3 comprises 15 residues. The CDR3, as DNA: TGTGCCAGCAGCTTGCTCAGTTCAGACTCCTACGAGCAGTACTTC. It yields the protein CASSLLSSDSYEQYF.

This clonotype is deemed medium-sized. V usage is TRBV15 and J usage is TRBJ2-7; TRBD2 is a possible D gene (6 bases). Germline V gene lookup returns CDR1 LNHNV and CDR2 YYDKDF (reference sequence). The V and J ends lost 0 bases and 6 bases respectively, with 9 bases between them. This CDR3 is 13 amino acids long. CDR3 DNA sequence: TGTGCCACCAGCAGAGATCTGGGGGGCGAGCAGTACTTC. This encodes CATSRDLGGEQYF.

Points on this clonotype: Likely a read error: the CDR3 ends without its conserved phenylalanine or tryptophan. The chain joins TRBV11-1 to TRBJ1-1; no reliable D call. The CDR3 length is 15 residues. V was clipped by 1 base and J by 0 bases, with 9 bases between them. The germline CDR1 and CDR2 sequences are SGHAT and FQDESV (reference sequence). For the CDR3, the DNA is TGTGCCAGCAGCTTAGTGGGCAGCTTGAACACTGAAGCTTTCTCT. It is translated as CASSLVGSLNTEAFS.

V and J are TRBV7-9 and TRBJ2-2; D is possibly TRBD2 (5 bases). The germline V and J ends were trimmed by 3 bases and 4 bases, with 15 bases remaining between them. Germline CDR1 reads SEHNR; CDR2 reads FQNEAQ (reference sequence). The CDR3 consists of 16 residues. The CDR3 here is CASSFPGGEGTGELFF. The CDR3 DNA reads TGTGCCAGCAGCTTTCCCGGCGGTGAGGGCACCGGGGAGCTGTTTTTT.

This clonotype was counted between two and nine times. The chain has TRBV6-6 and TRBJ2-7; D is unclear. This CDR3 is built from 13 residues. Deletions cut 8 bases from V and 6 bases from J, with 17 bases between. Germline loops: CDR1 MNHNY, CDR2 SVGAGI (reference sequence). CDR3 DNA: TGTGCCAGCCTTGATTCTATTCGGGCCGAGCAGTACTTC. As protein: CASLDSIRAEQYF.

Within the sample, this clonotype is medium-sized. The DNA for the CDR3 is TGCAGCCTCTTCGACAGGGCGATGGACACTGAAGCTTTCTTT. This sequence encodes CSLFDRAMDTEAFF. The rearrangement joins TRBV29-1 to TRBJ1-1, with TRBD1 identical over 7 bases. J was trimmed by 3 bases and V by 8 bases; bases with no gene match: 12. The CDR3 runs 14 residues. CDR1 SQVTM and CDR2 ANQGSEA come from the germline V gene.

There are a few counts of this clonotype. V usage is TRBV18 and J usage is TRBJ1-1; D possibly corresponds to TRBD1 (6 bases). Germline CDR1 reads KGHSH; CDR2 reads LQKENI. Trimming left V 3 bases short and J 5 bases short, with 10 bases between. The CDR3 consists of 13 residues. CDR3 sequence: CASSPGAGTEAFF. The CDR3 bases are TGTGCCAGCTCACCGGGGGCGGGGACTGAAGCTTTCTTT.

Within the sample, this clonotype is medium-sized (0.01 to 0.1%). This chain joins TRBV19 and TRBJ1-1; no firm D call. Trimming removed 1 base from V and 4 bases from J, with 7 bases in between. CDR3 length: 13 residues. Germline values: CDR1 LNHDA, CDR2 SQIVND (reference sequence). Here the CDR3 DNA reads TGTGCCAGTAGTATAGCCCAGAGCACTGAAGCTTTCTTT. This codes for CASSIAQSTEAFF.

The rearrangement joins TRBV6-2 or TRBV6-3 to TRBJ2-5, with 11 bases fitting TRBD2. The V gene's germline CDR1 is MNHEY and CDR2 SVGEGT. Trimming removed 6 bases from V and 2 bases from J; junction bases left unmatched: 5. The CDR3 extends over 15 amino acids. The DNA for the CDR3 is TGTGCCAGCAGCCGGACTAGCGGGTATCAAGAGACCCAGTACTTC. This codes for CASSRTSGYQETQYF.

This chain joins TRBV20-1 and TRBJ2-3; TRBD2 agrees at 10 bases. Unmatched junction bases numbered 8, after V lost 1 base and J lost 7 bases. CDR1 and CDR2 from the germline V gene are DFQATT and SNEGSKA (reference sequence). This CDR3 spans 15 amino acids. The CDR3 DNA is TGCAGTGCTAGAGTTGAGGGACTAGCGCTAAATACGCAGTATTTT. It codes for CSARVEGLALNTQYF.

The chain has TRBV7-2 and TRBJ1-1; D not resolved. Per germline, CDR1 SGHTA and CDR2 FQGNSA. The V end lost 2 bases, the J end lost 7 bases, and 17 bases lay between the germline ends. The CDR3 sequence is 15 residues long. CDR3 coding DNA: TGTGCCAGCAGCTTATCGGGGTGGGGATCCAGTGAAGCTTTCTTT. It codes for CASSLSGWGSSEAFF.